A selection of T cell receptor beta chains follows, all from one sample in a study of cytomegalovirus exposure and HLA in healthy donors. TCRdb's table, derived via immunoSEQ multiplex PCR, lists solely in-frame clones and lacks some. The sample consists of fewer than 250,000 clones, approximately 80% of them appearing once. Sequencing input: PBMCs. Receptors were obtained from a man aged 25-40 years in good health and CMV-seronegative. Both conserved end residues are part of each CDR3. The D gene is left open where the match is weak. Expanded clones are given a class, and other clones once, few, many or no size at all.

>TRBJ2-1|.|TRBV7-3|.
CASSKFSRVNEQFF
TGTGCCAGCAGCAAATTTTCCAGGGTCAATGAGCAGTTCTTC
>TRBJ2-2|TRBD2|TRBV19|.
CASSRPSGGNTGELFF
TGTGCCAGTAGTCGTCCTAGCGGGGGAAACACCGGGGAGCTGTTTTTT
>TRBJ2-5|TRBD2|TRBV10-3|.
CAISGGGAGETQYF
TGTGCCATCAGTGGGGGGGGAGCCGGGGAGACCCAGTACTTC
>TRBJ2-1|TRBD2|TRBV5-1|.
CASSLNLAGGPYNEQFF
TGCGCCAGCAGCTTGAACCTAGCGGGGGGGCCCTACAATGAGCAGTTCTTC
>TRBJ2-7|.|TRBV6-5|.
CASSYRASYEQYF
TGTGCCAGCAGTTACCGAGCCTCCTACGAGCAGTACTTC
>TRBJ2-5|TRBD1|TRBV7-9|once
CASSPGDRGYETQYF
TGTGCCAGCAGCCCCGGTGACAGGGGGTACGAGACCCAGTACTTC
>TRBJ1-3|.|TRBV5-1|.
CASSLAGSGNTIYF
TGCGCCAGCAGCTTGGCAGGGTCTGGAAACACCATATATTTT
>TRBJ2-7|.|TRBV2|.
CASSDGQGKYEQYF
TGTGCCAGCAGTGATGGTCAGGGGAAGTACGAGCAGTACTTC
>TRBJ2-3|TRBD2|TRBV28|.
CASGLPGLAADTQYF
TGTGCCAGCGGACTCCCGGGACTAGCGGCAGATACGCAGTATTTT
>TRBJ1-5|.|TRBV21-1|.
CASRRTGSHQPQHF
TGTGCCAGCAGGAGAACTGGGAGCCATCAGCCCCAGCATTTT
>TRBJ1-2|TRBD1|TRBV6-6|.
CASSWDDRAAGYTF
TGTGCCAGCAGTTGGGACGACAGGGCAGCTGGCTACACCTTC
>TRBJ2-7|TRBD2|TRBV5-1|.
CASSEWTSGAAYEQYF
TGCGCCAGCAGCGAGTGGACTAGCGGGGCTGCCTACGAGCAGTACTTC
>TRBJ1-1|.|TRBV6-5|few
CASSPGENTEAFF
TGTGCCAGCAGTCCCGGGGAGAACACTGAAGCTTTCTTT
>TRBJ2-7|.|TRBV5-1|few
CVSSGGGQGARSYEQYF
TGCGTCAGCAGCGGGGGGGGACAGGGTGCCCGTTCCTACGAGCAGTACTTC